The present T cell receptor (beta chain) was sequenced within a study of T cells after yellow fever vaccination (dated by TCRdb to 2018 to 2020). A note on the overall study: Memory subsets (EM, EMRA, CM and Tscm) were sorted on a BD FACS Aria III using CD3, CD45RA, CCR7 and CD95 staining. Memory subsets were sorted on days 0, 15 and 45 and at 18 months after primary vaccination, and on days 0, 15 and 45 after the 30-year booster. The SMART-Seq v4 Ultra Low Input RNA kit was used to prepare libraries from fractions with low cell numbers. Two healthy male donors, one aged 18 to 30 and one aged 30 to 40 years, were included in the cohort. Blood samples were taken at several timepoints before and after primary and secondary immunization, and bulk PBMC replicates and cell subsets were isolated. To follow T-cell clones before and after primary and booster YFV17D yellow fever vaccination, bulk TCR alpha and beta repertoires were sequenced over time. The full study reports these points: After the booster, most clones that had expanded after primary vaccination were detected again (around 96% of CD4 and roughly 86% of CD8), suggesting broad maintenance of memory. On day 0, almost all vaccine-responding clonotypes were found to be below detection in the sorted memory subsets. A small share of clonotypes was detected in both CD4 and CD8 compartments, with the overlap likely arising from convergent recombination. Because abundant contaminating clonotypes from the bulk population could be contained in FACS-sorted repertoires, computational filtering was required. The study included only a couple of donors, which limits how far the findings can be generalized. The secondary T-cell response was found to be weaker but faster than the primary response, with a peak reached on day 5 rather than on day 15.

Taken with the paper, the label for treatment or condition translates to: live attenuated yellow fever vaccine strain. PBMCs were isolated from peripheral blood using a standard Ficoll-Paque protocol. RNA from sorted memory subsets was extracted with the RNeasy Micro Kit. TCR cDNA was synthesized by 5'RACE template switching, which introduced a universal primer site and unique molecular identifiers. Priming of cDNA synthesis was performed from both the TCR alpha and TCR beta constant segments. Library amplification involved two PCR steps, and the second step added sample barcodes and sequencing adapters. Sequencing of libraries was performed on Illumina HiSeq 2500 (2x100 bp) or NovaSeq (2x150 bp). The source study handled its data this way. Demultiplexing of reads and collapsing into UMI consensus sequences were performed with MIGEC, and V(D)J alignment was carried out with MiXCR. Using edgeR on replicate PBMC samples, clonotypes were called vaccine-responding if FDR was below 0.01 and the log2 fold change was above 5 up to day 15. CD4 or CD8 identity was assigned to each bulk clonotype according to whether the clonotype was present at higher abundance in the sequenced CD4 repertoire or the sequenced CD8 repertoire. Clonotype frequencies in memory subsets were weighted by FACS-sorted cell numbers to estimate each clone's distribution across memory phenotypes. TCRdb trimmed the raw reads at Q25, called clones with MiXCR and kept productive beta chains. Identical CDR3 proteins give one entry, which carries the most common genes and DNA. TCRdb assigned the V and J calls; the authors' analysis was not used. The sample includes some 23,000 distinct CDR3 sequences, with less than 4% observed a single time. In total, the top ten clones hold around 0.98% of the sample.

This clonotype was observed many times. No qualities accompany the bases; no much larger clone lies one base away. Based on the germline V gene, the CDR1 and CDR2 sequences are MNHEY and SVGEGT. V is cut back by 5 bases and J by 5 bases, with 9 bases in the junction unmatched. From the cysteine up to the phenylalanine, the CDR3 has a length of 15 residues. Only the CDR3 DNA is retained, 45 bases long and in frame from the first base. The sequence is built from TRBV6-2 or TRBV6-3 and TRBJ1-5; 7 central nucleotides agree with TRBD1. This receptor was identified in a man aged 18 to 30 who received the YFV17D yellow fever vaccine. Material: PBMCs, either bulk or a sorted T-cell subset (CD4+, CD8+, memory, or dextramer-sorted; not recorded which), obtained more than 40 days after the first yellow fever vaccination. The CDR3 region: CASSPGLRGDQPQHF. The DNA is TGTGCCAGCAGTCCGGGACTCAGGGGGGATCAGCCCCAGCATTTT.